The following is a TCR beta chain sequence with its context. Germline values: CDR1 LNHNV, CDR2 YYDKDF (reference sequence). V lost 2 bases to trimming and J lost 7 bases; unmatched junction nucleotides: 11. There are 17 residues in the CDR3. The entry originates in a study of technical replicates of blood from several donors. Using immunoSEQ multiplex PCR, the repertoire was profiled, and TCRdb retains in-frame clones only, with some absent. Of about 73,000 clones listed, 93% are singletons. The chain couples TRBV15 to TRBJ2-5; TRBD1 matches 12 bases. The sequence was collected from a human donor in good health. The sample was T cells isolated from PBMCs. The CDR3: CATSRPSWGQGARTQYF. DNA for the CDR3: TGTGCCACCAGCAGACCATCCTGGGGACAGGGGGCGCGGACCCAGTACTTC.